The present entry profiles one T cell receptor (beta chain) with its context. This record belongs to a study of blood T cell repertoires in COVID-19. Germline trimming cut 4 bases from V and 1 base from J; bases unmatched to any gene: 4. In germline, CDR1 is LGHNA, CDR2 YSLEER. This CDR3 has 15 amino acids. Profiled with immunoSEQ multiplex PCR; TCRdb holds only in-frame clones, not every one. The sample consists of tens of thousands of clones, 70% to 90% of them appearing once. The gene calls are TRBV4-3 and TRBJ1-2; 9 nucleotides match TRBD1. The sequencing sample was made of peripheral blood. The TCR was taken from a man between 65 and 80 years old with acute or convalescent COVID-19. The CDR3 DNA reads as TGCGCCAGCAGCCGCGGACAGGGGAATAACTATGGCTACACCTTC. It specifies CASSRGQGNNYGYTF.